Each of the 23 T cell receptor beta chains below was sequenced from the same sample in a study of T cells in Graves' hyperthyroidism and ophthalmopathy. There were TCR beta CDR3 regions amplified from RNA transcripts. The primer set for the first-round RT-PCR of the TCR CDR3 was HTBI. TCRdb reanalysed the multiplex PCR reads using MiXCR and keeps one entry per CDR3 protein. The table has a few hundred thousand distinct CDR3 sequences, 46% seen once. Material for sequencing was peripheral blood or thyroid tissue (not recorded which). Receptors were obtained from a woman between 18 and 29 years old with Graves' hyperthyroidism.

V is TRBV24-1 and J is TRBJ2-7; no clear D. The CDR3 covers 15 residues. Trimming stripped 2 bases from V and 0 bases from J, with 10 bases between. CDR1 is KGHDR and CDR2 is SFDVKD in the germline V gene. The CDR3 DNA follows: TGTGCCACCAGTGATTGGAGCGATGCCTCCTACGAGCAGTACTTC. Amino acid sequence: CATSDWSDASYEQYF.

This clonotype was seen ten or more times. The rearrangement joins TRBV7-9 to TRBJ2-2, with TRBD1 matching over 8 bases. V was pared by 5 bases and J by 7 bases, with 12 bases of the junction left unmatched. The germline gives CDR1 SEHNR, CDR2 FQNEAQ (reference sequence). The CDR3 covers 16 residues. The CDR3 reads CASSRPAGQGIGELFF. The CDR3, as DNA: TGTGCCAGCAGCCGCCCTGCCGGACAGGGTATCGGGGAGCTGTTTTTT.

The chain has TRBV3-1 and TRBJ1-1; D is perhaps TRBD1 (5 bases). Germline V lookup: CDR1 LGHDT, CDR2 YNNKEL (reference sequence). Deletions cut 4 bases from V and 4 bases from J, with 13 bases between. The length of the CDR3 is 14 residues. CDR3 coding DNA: TGTGCCAGCAGCCTCGGGCGGGGGACCACTGAAGCTTTCTTT. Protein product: CASSLGRGTTEAFF.

As DNA, the CDR3 is TGTGCCAGCAGCGTAGGGCCCCCTCGAGACTTGTTTTTT. Amino acids: CASSVGPPRDLFF. This rearrangement joins TRBV9 to TRBJ2-2; D not resolved. Germline CDR1 reads SGDLS; CDR2 reads YYNGEE. V shed 0 bases and J shed 15 bases, with 15 bases lying between them. The CDR3 sequence is 13 residues long.

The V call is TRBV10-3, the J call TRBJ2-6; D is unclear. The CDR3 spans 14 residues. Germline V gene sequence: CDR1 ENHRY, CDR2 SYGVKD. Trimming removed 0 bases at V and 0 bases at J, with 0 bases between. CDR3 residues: CAISESSGANVLTF. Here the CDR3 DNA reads TGTGCCATCAGTGAGTCCTCTGGGGCCAACGTCCTGACTTTC.

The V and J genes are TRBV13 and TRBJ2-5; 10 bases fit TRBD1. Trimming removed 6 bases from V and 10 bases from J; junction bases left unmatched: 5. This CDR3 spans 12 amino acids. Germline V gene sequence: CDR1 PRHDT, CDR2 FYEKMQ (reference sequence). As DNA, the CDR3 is TGTGCCAGCAGTGACAGGGGGCTGGGCCAGTACTTC. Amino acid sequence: CASSDRGLGQYF.

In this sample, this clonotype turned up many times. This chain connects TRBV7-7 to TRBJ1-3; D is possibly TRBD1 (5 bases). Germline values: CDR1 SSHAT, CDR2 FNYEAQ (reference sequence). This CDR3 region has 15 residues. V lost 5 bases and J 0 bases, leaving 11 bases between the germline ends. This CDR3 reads CASSRNRNSGNTIYF. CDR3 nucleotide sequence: TGTGCCAGCAGCCGAAACAGGAACTCTGGAAACACCATATATTTT.

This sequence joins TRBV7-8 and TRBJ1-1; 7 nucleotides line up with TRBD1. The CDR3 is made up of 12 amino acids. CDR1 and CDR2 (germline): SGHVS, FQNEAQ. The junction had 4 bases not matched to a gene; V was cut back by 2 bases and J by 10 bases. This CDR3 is CASSLSGGGAFF. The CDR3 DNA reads TGTGCCAGCAGCTTATCAGGGGGGGGAGCTTTCTTT.

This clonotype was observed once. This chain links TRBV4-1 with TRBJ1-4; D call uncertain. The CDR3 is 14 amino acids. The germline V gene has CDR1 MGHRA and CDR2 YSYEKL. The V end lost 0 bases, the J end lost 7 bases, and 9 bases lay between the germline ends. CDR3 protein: CASSQEGLGEKLFF. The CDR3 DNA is TGCGCCAGCAGCCAAGAAGGGTTGGGTGAAAAACTGTTTTTT.

The DNA for the CDR3 is TGTGCCATCGGCCAGGGGGCCCTCTCCCTCTACGAGCAGTACTTC. This gives the protein CAIGQGALSLYEQYF. The chain combines TRBV10-3 with TRBJ2-7; TRBD1 aligns across 8 bases. V shed 8 bases and J 3 bases; nucleotides not matched to a gene: 12. This CDR3 contains 15 residues. CDR1 is ENHRY, CDR2 SYGVKD, per germline.

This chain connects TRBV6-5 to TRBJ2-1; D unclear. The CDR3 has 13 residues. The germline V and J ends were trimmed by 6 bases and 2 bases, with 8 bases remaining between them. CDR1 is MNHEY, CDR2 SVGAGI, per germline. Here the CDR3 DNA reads TGTGCCAGCAGCGTGAGCACCTACAATGAGCAGTTCTTC. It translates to CASSVSTYNEQFF.

This chain's CDR3 is CSARAAGSGANVLTF. DNA for the CDR3: TGCAGTGCTAGAGCGGCAGGTTCTGGGGCCAACGTCCTGACTTTC. The chain carries TRBV20-1 and TRBJ2-6; D ambiguous. Germline CDR1 and CDR2: DFQATT and SNEGSKA (reference sequence). The CDR3 is 15 residues long. V lost 1 base, J lost 1 base, and 8 bases lay in between.

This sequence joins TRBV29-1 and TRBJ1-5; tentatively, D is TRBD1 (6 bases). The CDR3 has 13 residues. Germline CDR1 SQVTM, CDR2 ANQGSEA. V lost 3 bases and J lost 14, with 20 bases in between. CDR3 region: CSVEGGGPVYEHF. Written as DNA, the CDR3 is TGCAGCGTTGAGGGGGGGGGGCCGGTCTACGAGCATTTT.

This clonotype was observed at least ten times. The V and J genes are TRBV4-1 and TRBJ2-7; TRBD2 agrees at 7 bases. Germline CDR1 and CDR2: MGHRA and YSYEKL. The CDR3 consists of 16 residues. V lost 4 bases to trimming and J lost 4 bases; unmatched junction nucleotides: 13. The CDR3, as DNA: TGCGCCAGCAGCCGGGGCGGGGCGGGGGAACTGTACGAGCAGTACTTC. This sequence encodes CASSRGGAGELYEQYF.

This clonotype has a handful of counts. The CDR3 region has the DNA TGTGCCAGCAGCCAAGGGCAGGGGCCGCCTAATGAAAAACTGTTTTTT. It encodes CASSQGQGPPNEKLFF. This chain joins TRBV3-1 and TRBJ1-4, with a possible D match to TRBD1 (6 bases). CDR3 length: 16 amino acids. The germline V and J ends were trimmed by 1 base and 3 bases, with 12 bases remaining between them. Looked up from germline, CDR1 is LGHDT and CDR2 is YNNKEL (reference sequence).

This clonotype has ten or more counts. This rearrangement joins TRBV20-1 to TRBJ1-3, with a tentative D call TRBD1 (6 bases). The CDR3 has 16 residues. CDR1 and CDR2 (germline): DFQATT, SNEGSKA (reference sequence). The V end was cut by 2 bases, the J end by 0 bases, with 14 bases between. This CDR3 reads CSARRGTAYSGNTIYF. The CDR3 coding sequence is TGCAGTGCTAGAAGGGGGACGGCCTACTCTGGAAACACCATATATTTT.

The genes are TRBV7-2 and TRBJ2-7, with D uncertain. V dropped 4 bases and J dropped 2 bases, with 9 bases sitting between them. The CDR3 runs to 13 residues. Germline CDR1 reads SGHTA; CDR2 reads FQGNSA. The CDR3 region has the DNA TGTGCCAGCAGCTCATCTATTACCTACGAGCAGTACTTC. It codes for CASSSSITYEQYF. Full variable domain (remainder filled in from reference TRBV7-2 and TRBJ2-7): GAGVSQSPSNKVTEKGKDVELRCDPISGHTALYWYRQSLGQGLEFLIYFQGNSAPDKSGLPSDRFSAERTGGSVSTLTIQRTQQEDSAVYLCASSSSITYEQYFGPGTRLTVT.

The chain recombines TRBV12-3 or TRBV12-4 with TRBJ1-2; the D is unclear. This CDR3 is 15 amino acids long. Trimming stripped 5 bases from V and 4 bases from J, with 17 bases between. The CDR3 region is CASSTVGDMGYGYTF. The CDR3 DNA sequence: TGTGCCAGCAGTACAGTCGGGGATATGGGCTATGGCTACACCTTC.

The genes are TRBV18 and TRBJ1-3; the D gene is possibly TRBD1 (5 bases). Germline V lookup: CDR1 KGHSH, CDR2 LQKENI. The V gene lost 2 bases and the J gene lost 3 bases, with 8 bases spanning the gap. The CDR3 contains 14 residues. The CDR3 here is CASSPGQFGNTIYF. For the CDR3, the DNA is TGTGCCAGCTCACCAGGACAATTTGGAAACACCATATATTTT. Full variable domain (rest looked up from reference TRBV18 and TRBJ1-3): NAGVMQNPRHLVRRRGQEARLRCSPMKGHSHVYWYRQLPEEGLKFMVYLQKENIIDESGMPKERFSAEFPKEGPSILRIQQVVRGDSAAYFCASSPGQFGNTIYFGEGSWLTVV.

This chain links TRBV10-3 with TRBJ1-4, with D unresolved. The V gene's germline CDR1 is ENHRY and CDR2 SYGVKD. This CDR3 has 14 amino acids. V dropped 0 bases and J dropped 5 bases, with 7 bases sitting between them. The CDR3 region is CAISESEWNEKLFF. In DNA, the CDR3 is TGTGCCATCAGTGAGTCGGAGTGGAATGAAAAACTGTTTTTT.

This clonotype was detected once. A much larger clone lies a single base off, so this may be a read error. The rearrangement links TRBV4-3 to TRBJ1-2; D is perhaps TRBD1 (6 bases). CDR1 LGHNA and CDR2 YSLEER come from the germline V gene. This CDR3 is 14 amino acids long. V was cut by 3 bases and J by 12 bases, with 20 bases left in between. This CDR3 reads CASSHSSGAGGHTF. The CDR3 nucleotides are TGCGCCAGCAGCCACAGTTCGGGGGCGGGGGGCCACACCTTC.

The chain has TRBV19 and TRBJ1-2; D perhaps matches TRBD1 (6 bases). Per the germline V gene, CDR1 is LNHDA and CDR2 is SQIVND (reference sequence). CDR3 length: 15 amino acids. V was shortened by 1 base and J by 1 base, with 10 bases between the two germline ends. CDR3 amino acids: CASSIGGGGNYGYTF. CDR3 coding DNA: TGTGCCAGTAGTATAGGTGGAGGGGGTAACTATGGCTACACCTTC.

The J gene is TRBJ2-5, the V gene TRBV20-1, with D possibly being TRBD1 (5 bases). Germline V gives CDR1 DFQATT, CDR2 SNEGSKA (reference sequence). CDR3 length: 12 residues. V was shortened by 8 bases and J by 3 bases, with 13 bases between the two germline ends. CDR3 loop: CSTTEGEETQYF. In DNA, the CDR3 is TGCAGTACGACAGAAGGGGAAGAGACCCAGTACTTC.